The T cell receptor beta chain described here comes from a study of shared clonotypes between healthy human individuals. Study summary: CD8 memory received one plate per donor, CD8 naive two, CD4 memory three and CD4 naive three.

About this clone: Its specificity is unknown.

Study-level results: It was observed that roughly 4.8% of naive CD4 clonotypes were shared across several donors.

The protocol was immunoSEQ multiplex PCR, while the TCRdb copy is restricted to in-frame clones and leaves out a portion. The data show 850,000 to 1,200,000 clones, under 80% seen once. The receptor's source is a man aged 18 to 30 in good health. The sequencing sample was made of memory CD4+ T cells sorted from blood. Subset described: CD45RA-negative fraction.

This CDR3 reads CASSLLGAYEQYF. DNA of the CDR3: TGTGCCAGCAGCTTACTAGGCGCCTACGAGCAGTACTTC. The chain couples TRBV7-9 to TRBJ2-7; D is unclear. Trimming took 2 bases from V and 2 from J, leaving 7 bases between them. This CDR3 region has 13 residues. The germline V gene has CDR1 SEHNR and CDR2 FQNEAQ (reference sequence).